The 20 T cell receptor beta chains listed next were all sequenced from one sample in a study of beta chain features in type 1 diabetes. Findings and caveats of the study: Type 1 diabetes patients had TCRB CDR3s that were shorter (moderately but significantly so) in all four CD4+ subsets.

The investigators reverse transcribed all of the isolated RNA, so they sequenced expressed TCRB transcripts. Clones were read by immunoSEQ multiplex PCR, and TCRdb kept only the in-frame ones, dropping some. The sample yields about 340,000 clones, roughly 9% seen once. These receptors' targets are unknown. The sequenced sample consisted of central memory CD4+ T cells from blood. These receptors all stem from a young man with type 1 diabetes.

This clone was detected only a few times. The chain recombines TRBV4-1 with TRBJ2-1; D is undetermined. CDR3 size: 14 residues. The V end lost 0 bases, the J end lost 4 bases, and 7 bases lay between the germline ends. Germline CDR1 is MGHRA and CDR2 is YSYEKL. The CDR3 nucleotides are TGCGCCAGCAGCCAAGAATATTCTTACAATGAGCAGTTCTTC. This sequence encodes CASSQEYSYNEQFF.

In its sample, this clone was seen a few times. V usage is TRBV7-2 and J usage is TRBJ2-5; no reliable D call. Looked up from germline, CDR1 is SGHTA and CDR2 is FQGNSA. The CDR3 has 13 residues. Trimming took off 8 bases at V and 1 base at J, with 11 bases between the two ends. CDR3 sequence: CASQDTPQETQYF. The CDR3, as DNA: TGTGCCAGCCAAGATACGCCCCAAGAGACCCAGTACTTC.

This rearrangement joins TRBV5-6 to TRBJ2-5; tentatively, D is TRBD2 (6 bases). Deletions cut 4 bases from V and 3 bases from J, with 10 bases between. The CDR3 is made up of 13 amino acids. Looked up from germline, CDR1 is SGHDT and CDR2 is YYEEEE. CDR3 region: CASSGGTEETQYF. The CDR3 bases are TGTGCCAGCAGCGGCGGGACCGAAGAGACCCAGTACTTC.

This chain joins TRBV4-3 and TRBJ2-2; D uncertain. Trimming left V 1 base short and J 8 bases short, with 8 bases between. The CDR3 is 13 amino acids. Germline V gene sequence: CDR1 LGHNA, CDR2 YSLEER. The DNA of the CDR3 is TGCGCCAGCAGCCAAGCCCGGGTTGGGGAGCTGTTTTTT. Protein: CASSQARVGELFF.

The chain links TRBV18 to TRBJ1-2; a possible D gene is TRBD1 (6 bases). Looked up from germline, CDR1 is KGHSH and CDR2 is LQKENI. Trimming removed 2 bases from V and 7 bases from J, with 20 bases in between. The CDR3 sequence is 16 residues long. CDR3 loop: CASSPSGRDTPGGYTF. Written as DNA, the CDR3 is TGTGCCAGCTCACCAAGCGGAAGGGACACCCCGGGTGGCTACACCTTC.

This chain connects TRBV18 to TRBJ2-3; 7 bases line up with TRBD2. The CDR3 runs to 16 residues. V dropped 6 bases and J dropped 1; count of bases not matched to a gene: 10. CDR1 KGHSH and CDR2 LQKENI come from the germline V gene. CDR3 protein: CASSQSGGAGTDTQYF. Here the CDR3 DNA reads TGTGCCAGCTCGCAATCGGGGGGAGCTGGCACAGATACGCAGTATTTT.

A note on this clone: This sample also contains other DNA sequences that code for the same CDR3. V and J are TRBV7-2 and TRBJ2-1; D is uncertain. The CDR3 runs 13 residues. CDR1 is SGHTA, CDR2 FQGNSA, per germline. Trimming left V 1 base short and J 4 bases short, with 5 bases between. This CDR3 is CASSLGQYNEQFF. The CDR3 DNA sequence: TGTGCCAGCAGCTTAGGTCAGTACAATGAGCAGTTCTTC.

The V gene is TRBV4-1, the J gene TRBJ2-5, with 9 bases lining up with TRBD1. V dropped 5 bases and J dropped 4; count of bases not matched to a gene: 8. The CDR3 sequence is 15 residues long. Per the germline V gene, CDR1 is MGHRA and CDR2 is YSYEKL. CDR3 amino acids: CASSDPGQGSETQYF. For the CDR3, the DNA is TGCGCCAGCAGCGATCCGGGACAGGGATCAGAGACCCAGTACTTC.

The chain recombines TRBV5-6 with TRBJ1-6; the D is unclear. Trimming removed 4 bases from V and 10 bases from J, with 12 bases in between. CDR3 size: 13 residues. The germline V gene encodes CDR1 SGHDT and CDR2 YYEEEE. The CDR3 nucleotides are TGTGCCAGCAGCGTGGAAGAGGACTCACCCCTCCACTTT. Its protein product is CASSVEEDSPLHF.

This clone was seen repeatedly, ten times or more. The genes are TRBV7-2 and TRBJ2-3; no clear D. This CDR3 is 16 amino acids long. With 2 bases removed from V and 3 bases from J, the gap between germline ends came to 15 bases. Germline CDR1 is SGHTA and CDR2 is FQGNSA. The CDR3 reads CASSLLSSAGTDTQYF. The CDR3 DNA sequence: TGTGCCAGCAGCTTACTGTCATCCGCCGGAACAGATACGCAGTATTTT.

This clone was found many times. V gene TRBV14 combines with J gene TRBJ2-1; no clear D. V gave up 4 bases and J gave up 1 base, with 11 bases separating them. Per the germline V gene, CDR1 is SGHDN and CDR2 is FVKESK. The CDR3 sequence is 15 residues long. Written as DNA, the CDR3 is TGTGCCAGCAGCCCGCGGCAGCGATCCTACAATGAGCAGTTCTTC. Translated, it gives CASSPRQRSYNEQFF.

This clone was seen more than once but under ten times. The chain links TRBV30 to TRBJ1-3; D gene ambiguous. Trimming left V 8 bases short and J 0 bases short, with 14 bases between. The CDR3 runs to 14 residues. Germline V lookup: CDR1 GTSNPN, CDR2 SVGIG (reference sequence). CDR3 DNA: TGTGCCAGCCTAAGGATGCGCTCTGGAAACACCATATATTTT. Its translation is CASLRMRSGNTIYF.

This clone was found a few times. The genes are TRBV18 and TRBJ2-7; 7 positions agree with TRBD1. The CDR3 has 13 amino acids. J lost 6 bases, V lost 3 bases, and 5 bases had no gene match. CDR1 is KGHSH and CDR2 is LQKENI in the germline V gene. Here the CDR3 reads CASSPVRGSEQYF. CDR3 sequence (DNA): TGTGCCAGCTCACCGGTCAGGGGGAGCGAGCAGTACTTC.

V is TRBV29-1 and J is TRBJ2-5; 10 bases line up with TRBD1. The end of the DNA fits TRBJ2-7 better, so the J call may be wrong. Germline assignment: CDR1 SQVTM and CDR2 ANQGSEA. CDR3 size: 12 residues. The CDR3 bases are TGCAGCGTGACGGGACAGGGGAACGAGCAGTACTTC. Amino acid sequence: CSVTGQGNEQYF.

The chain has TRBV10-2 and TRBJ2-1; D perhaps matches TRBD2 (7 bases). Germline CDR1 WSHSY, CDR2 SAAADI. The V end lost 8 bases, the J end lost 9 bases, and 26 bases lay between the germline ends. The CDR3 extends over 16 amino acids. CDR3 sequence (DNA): TGCGCCAGCGTGCCTTTCGGAACGGGGGGCCGCAGTGAGCAGTTCTTC. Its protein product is CASVPFGTGGRSEQFF.

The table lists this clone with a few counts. Here the CDR3 reads CASSLTGSGEQFF. The CDR3 DNA is TGTGCCAGCAGCTTGACAGGGTCGGGTGAGCAGTTCTTC. V and J are TRBV7-7 and TRBJ2-1, with 7 nucleotides matching TRBD1. The trim removed 3 bases at V and 9 bases at J, leaving 5 bases unmatched. From germline, CDR1 is SSHAT and CDR2 FNYEAQ (reference sequence). This CDR3 comprises 13 residues.

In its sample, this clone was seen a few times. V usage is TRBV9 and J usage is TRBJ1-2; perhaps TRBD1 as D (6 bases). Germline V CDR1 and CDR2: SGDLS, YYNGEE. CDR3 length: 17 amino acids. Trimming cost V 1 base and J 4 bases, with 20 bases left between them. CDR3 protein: CASSVLGDTPGIYGYTF. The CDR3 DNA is TGTGCCAGCAGCGTATTAGGGGACACTCCGGGGATCTATGGCTACACCTTC.

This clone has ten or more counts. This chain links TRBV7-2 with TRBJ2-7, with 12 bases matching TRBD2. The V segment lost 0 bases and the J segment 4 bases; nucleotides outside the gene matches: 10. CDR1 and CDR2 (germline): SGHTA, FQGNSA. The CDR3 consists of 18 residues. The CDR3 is CASSLAPSGGASTYEQYF. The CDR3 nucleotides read TGTGCCAGCAGCTTAGCGCCTAGCGGGGGGGCGAGTACGTACGAGCAGTACTTC.

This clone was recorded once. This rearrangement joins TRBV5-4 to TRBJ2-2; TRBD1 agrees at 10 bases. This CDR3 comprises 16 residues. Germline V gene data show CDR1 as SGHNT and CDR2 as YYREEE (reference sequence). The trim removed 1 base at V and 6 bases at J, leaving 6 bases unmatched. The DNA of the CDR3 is TGTGCCAGCAGCTTGCCGGGACAGGGGAGGTCCGGGGAGCTGTTTTTT. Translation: CASSLPGQGRSGELFF.

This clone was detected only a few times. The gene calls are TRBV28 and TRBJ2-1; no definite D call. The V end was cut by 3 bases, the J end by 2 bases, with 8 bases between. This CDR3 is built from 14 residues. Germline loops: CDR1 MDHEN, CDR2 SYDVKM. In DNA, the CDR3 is TGTGCCAGCAGTTTTTACTTCACCTACAATGAGCAGTTCTTC. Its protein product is CASSFYFTYNEQFF.